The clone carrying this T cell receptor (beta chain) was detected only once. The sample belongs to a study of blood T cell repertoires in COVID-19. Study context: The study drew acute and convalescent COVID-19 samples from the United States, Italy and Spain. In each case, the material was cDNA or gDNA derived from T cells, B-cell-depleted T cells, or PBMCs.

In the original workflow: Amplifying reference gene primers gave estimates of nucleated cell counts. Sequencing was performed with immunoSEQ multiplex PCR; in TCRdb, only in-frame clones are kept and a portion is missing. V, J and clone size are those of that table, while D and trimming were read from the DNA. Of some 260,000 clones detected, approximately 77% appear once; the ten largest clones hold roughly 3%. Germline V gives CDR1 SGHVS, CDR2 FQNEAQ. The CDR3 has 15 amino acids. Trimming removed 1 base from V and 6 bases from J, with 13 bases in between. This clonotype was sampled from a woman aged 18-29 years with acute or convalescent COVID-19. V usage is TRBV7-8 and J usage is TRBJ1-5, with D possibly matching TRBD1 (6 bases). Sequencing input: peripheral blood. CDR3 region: CASSLVTGGSQPQHF. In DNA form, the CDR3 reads TGTGCCAGCAGCTTAGTGACGGGGGGCAGTCAGCCCCAGCATTTT. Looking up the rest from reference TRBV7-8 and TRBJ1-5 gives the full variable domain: GAGVSQSPRYKVAKRGQDVALRCDPISGHVSLFWYQQALGQGPEFLTYFQNEAQLDKSGLPSDRFFAERPEGSVSTLKIQRTQQEDSAVYLCASSLVTGGSQPQHFGDGTRLSIL.